One and the same sample provided the 2 T cell receptor beta chains below, sequenced in a study of blood T cell repertoires in COVID-19. Clones were sequenced by immunoSEQ multiplex PCR, and TCRdb holds only the in-frame ones, with some missing. This sample yields about 52,000 clones, of which around 80% are seen a single time; around a quarter belongs to the top ten. Sample: peripheral blood. These receptors were obtained from a woman of 80 years or more with COVID-19, enrolled during active disease.

The chain employs TRBV4-2 and TRBJ2-7; 12 nucleotides align to TRBD2. This CDR3 has 15 residues. Germline V gene lookup returns CDR1 LGHNA and CDR2 YNFKEQ. The ends lost 1 base at V and 4 bases at J; junction bases unmatched: 2. The chain's CDR3 is CASSQGLAGGYEQYF. The CDR3 DNA reads TGTGCCAGCAGCCAAGGGCTAGCGGGAGGGTACGAGCAGTACTTC.

This clone showed up just a few times. This chain joins TRBV10-3 and TRBJ1-5; 9 bases map to TRBD1. The ends lost 6 bases at V and 9 bases at J; junction bases unmatched: 6. Germline CDR1 is ENHRY and CDR2 is SYGVKD. The CDR3 has 13 amino acids. The CDR3 sequence is CAISGTGPGPQHF. In DNA, the CDR3 is TGTGCCATCAGCGGGACAGGGCCTGGGCCCCAGCATTTT.